This T cell receptor (beta chain) was recovered during a study of T cell responses to AZD1222 COVID-19 vaccine. Findings and limits, study-wide: The CD4 TCRs associated with vaccination extended across spike and predominated at 160-218 and 743-854. Scientists sampled the repertoires only once the peak T cell response had passed. Of the AZD1222 recipients, only 5 or 6 were seropositive at baseline.

A note on this clone: Its antigen is not identified.

Deletions cut 2 bases from V and 4 bases from J, with 14 bases between. This CDR3 contains 15 residues. Germline V gene sequence: CDR1 MNHEY, CDR2 SVGAGI. Assay: immunoSEQ multiplex PCR; the TCRdb copy retains only in-frame clones and omits some. The data hold about 75,000 clones, with roughly 88% observed a single time. The sequence was obtained from an adult who received the MenACWY meningococcal vaccine as a control. This sample comprised peripheral blood, obtained 28 days after the second dose of the MenACWY control vaccine. The chain has TRBV6-5 and TRBJ1-1, with TRBD1 as a possible D gene (5 bases). CDR3 DNA sequence: TGTGCCAGCAGTTACACGGGACTGTTTGGCACTGAAGCTTTCTTT. Residues: CASSYTGLFGTEAFF.